This passage covers 14 T cell receptor beta chains from one sample sequenced in a study of shared clonotypes between healthy human individuals. Assay used: immunoSEQ multiplex PCR; TCRdb lists only in-frame clones, some missing. Here the sample spans 2,100,000 or so clones, 90% to 96% being singletons. The specimen sequenced was naive CD4+ T cells sorted from blood. Described subset: CD45RA+ positively selected. The origin of the receptors is a man aged 18-30 years in good health.

This chain uses TRBV30 with TRBJ1-2; a possible D gene is TRBD1 (5 bases). The CDR3 covers 15 residues. Trimming took off 1 base at V and 5 bases at J, with 17 bases between the two ends. Germline CDR1 is GTSNPN and CDR2 is SVGIG (reference sequence). CDR3 loop: CAWSGRAGTIYGYTF. CDR3 DNA: TGTGCCTGGAGTGGTAGAGCCGGGACGATATATGGCTACACCTTC.

The chain links TRBV5-4 to TRBJ2-7; no firm D call. Looked up from germline, CDR1 is SGHNT and CDR2 is YYREEE (reference sequence). The V and J ends lost 0 bases and 0 bases respectively, with 10 bases between them. This CDR3 has 15 amino acids. The CDR3: CASSLVGASSYEQYF. For the CDR3, the DNA is TGTGCCAGCAGCTTGGTGGGTGCCTCCTCCTACGAGCAGTACTTC.

This chain connects TRBV28 to TRBJ2-5; 8 bases agree with TRBD2. The V and J ends lost 10 bases and 3 bases, in that order; junction bases with no gene match: 25. The CDR3 covers 19 residues. Germline lookup yields CDR1 MDHEN and CDR2 SYDVKM. In nucleotides, the CDR3 is TGTGCCACCCGACCTCAAGACGGGACTAGTGGCTTTGTAGAAGAGACCCAGTACTTC. It specifies CATRPQDGTSGFVEETQYF. The entire variable domain, with the rest obtained from reference TRBV28 and TRBJ2-5, is as follows: DVKVTQSSRYLVKRTGEKVFLECVQDMDHENMFWYRQDPGLGLRLIYFSYDVKMKEKGDIPEGYSVSREKKERFSLILESASTNQTSMYLCATRPQDGTSGFVEETQYFGPGTRLLVL.

The genes are TRBV28 and TRBJ2-6; possibly TRBD1 for D (5 bases). Germline V gives CDR1 MDHEN, CDR2 SYDVKM. The CDR3 length is 12 residues. V gave up 6 bases and J gave up 14 bases, with 14 bases separating them. CDR3: CASRPDTLILTF. The CDR3 DNA reads as TGTGCCAGCAGACCGGACACCTTGATCCTGACTTTC.

This clone was detected only once. This sequence joins TRBV7-9 and TRBJ1-1, with 11 positions matching TRBD1. Looked up from germline, CDR1 is SEHNR and CDR2 is FQNEAQ (reference sequence). J lost 5 bases, V lost 0 bases, and 5 bases had no gene match. The CDR3 totals 16 residues. Here the CDR3 reads CASSLAGTGGRTEAFF. CDR3 in DNA: TGTGCCAGCAGCTTAGCCGGGACAGGGGGAAGGACTGAAGCTTTCTTT.

The rearrangement uses TRBV25-1 and TRBJ2-1; 10 nucleotides agree with TRBD1. Germline V lookup: CDR1 MGHDK, CDR2 SYGVNS. The CDR3 length is 15 residues. With V trimmed by 4 bases and J by 8 bases, 8 bases remained unmatched. The CDR3 loop reads CASSVAGQGVHEQFF. DNA of the CDR3: TGTGCCAGCAGTGTAGCCGGACAGGGGGTCCATGAGCAGTTCTTC.

The V and J genes are TRBV10-3 and TRBJ2-2; 9 bases map to TRBD2. Trimming took 4 bases from V and 2 from J; bases not matched to a gene: 2. The CDR3 sequence is 15 residues long. Germline V gene data show CDR1 as ENHRY and CDR2 as SYGVKD. Here the CDR3 reads CAISASGVNTGELFF. The CDR3 DNA reads as TGTGCCATCAGTGCTAGCGGGGTTAACACCGGGGAGCTGTTTTTT.

The chain joins TRBV10-3 to TRBJ1-3, with a possible D match to TRBD1 (5 bases). CDR3 length equals 16 residues. Germline V lookup: CDR1 ENHRY, CDR2 SYGVKD. V shed 3 bases and J shed 0 bases, with 12 bases lying between them. CDR3 DNA: TGTGCCATCAGTGACAAGACAGTCGACTCTGGAAACACCATATATTTT. It specifies CAISDKTVDSGNTIYF.

The genes are TRBV5-1 and TRBJ2-1; the match to TRBD1 covers 9 bases. The CDR3 totals 14 residues. V gave up 0 bases and J gave up 9 bases; unmatched junction bases: 4. Looked up from germline, CDR1 is SGHRS and CDR2 is YFSETQ. The CDR3 DNA reads as TGCGCCAGCAGCTTGGGGACAGGGGCCACTGAGCAGTTCTTC. As protein: CASSLGTGATEQFF.

The chain is built from TRBV5-1 and TRBJ1-1; D not resolved. Trimming shortened V by 1 base and J by 5 bases, and 9 bases separated the two germline ends. CDR1 SGHRS and CDR2 YFSETQ come from the germline V gene. CDR3 length equals 13 residues. CDR3 residues: CASSLLAGTEAFF. CDR3 nucleotide sequence: TGCGCCAGCAGCTTGCTTGCGGGAACTGAAGCTTTCTTT.

This clone came up once. The chain is built from TRBV9 and TRBJ2-7, with a tentative D call TRBD1 (5 bases). The V gene's germline CDR1 is SGDLS and CDR2 YYNGEE. Trimming removed 0 bases from V and 3 bases from J, with 10 bases in between. The CDR3 sequence is 14 residues long. The CDR3 sequence: CASSVASGFYEQYF. The CDR3 nucleotides are TGTGCCAGCAGCGTAGCCTCAGGGTTCTACGAGCAGTACTTC. Together with reference TRBV9 and TRBJ2-7, the CDR3 gives the full variable domain: DSGVTQTPKHLITATGQRVTLRCSPRSGDLSVYWYQQSLDQGLQFLIQYYNGEERAKGNILERFSAQQFPDLHSELNLSSLELGDSALYFCASSVASGFYEQYFGPGTRLTVT.

The V gene is TRBV5-4, the J gene TRBJ1-1; tentatively, D is TRBD1 (5 bases). CDR1 and CDR2 from the germline V gene are SGHNT and YYREEE (reference sequence). The CDR3 totals 13 residues. The germline V and J ends were trimmed by 3 bases and 11 bases, with 17 bases remaining between them. CDR3 amino acids: CASSSGAGNGAFF. In DNA, the CDR3 is TGTGCCAGCAGCTCTGGGGCCGGCAACGGTGCTTTCTTT.

The J gene is TRBJ2-5, the V gene TRBV30; 7 positions match TRBD1. Germline V gives CDR1 GTSNPN, CDR2 SVGIG (reference sequence). V was pared by 4 bases and J by 5 bases, with 16 bases of the junction left unmatched. There are 16 residues in the CDR3. The CDR3 loop is CAWTPSRGTWWETQYF. The CDR3 DNA reads as TGTGCCTGGACCCCCTCCAGGGGGACGTGGTGGGAGACCCAGTACTTC.

The chain couples TRBV9 to TRBJ2-7, with 7 bases that match TRBD2. Germline V gives CDR1 SGDLS, CDR2 YYNGEE. The V segment lost 3 bases and the J segment 2 bases; nucleotides outside the gene matches: 8. This CDR3 contains 15 residues. This chain's CDR3 is CASSARGGTTYEQYF. The CDR3 nucleotides read TGTGCCAGCAGCGCGAGGGGAGGGACTACCTACGAGCAGTACTTC.